The 30 T cell receptor beta chains given below trace back to one sample, sequenced in a study of post-analysis software for immune sequencing data. Whole-study findings and limits: Controls showed lower frequencies than patients for five TRBV segments, and TRBV5-6, TRBV5-1 and TRBV20-1 were among these.

Researchers reported that TCR beta cDNA libraries carried unique molecular identifiers. TCRdb analysed the PCR reads with MiXCR anew, one entry per CDR3 protein. Of roughly 180,000 distinct CDR3 sequences in the sample, approximately 30% were seen once. The antigens of these receptors remain unknown. The sequenced sample consisted of blood. These receptors all stem from a girl under 18 with multiple sclerosis.

This clonotype was detected ten times or more. The gene calls are TRBV20-1 and TRBJ1-2; a possible D gene is TRBD1 (5 bases). V lost 4 bases, J lost 4 bases, and 19 bases lay in between. CDR1 and CDR2 from the germline V gene are DFQATT and SNEGSKA (reference sequence). The CDR3 loop spans 15 amino acids. The CDR3, as DNA: TGCAGTGCTACCCCCCCCGGGGCACAGAGCTATGGCTACACCTTC. Protein product: CSATPPGAQSYGYTF.

Points on this clonotype: Given a much more abundant clone one base away, this may be a read error. The chain carries TRBV6-5 and TRBJ2-4, with TRBD2 matching over 8 bases. With the DNA end fitting TRBJ2-7 better, the J assignment may be wrong. The germline CDR1 and CDR2 sequences are MNHEY and SVGAGI. CDR3 length: 16 residues. CDR3 sequence reads: CTSSYSSLAGPYEQYF. CDR3 coding DNA: TGTACCAGCAGTTACTCGTCTCTAGCGGGCCCCTACGAGCAGTACTTC.

This clonotype has ten or more counts. The CDR3 DNA reads TGCAGTGCTTCAGCGGGGAGCGCCCACATTCAGTACTTC. Translated, it gives CSASAGSAHIQYF. V gene TRBV20-1 combines with J gene TRBJ2-4; the match to TRBD2 covers 7 bases. The germline V gene encodes CDR1 DFQATT and CDR2 SNEGSKA (reference sequence). The CDR3 contains 13 residues. Unmatched junction bases numbered 9, after V lost 5 bases and J lost 8 bases.

This clonotype was counted a few times. The V and J genes are TRBV20-1 and TRBJ1-1, with TRBD1 identical over 7 bases. Germline CDR1 is DFQATT and CDR2 is SNEGSKA (reference sequence). The CDR3 has 15 amino acids. After removal of 7 bases from V and 3 bases from J, the junction contained 14 bases not matched to a gene. CDR3 in DNA: TGCAGTGTGGGGGCACTAGGGAGGGGGCACACTGAAGCTTTCTTT. It translates to CSVGALGRGHTEAFF.

This clonotype was recorded many times. J is TRBJ2-6 and V is TRBV28, with 7 bases lining up with TRBD2. Germline V CDR1 and CDR2: MDHEN, SYDVKM. The CDR3 is 16 amino acids. V lost 5 bases to trimming and J lost 4 bases; unmatched junction nucleotides: 8. The CDR3 reads CASSPGGGVGANVLTF. The CDR3 nucleotides are TGTGCCAGCAGTCCCGGGGGAGGGGTCGGGGCCAACGTCCTGACTTTC.

This clonotype was observed many times. The chain recombines TRBV5-8 with TRBJ2-1, with 11 bases lining up with TRBD2. The germline CDR1 and CDR2 sequences are SGHTS and YDEGEE. CDR3 size: 15 residues. After removal of 0 bases from V and 8 bases from J, the junction contained 4 bases not matched to a gene. The CDR3 coding sequence is TGTGCCAGCAGCTTGGTCCTAGCGGGAGGACATGAGCAGTTCTTC. Translation gives CASSLVLAGGHEQFF. Filled out from reference TRBV5-8 and TRBJ2-1, the complete variable domain reads EAGVTQSPTHLIKTRGQQATLRCSPISGHTSVYWYQQALGLGLQFLLWYDEGEERNRGNFPPRFSGRQFPNYSSELNVNALELEDSALYLCASSLVLAGGHEQFFGPGTRLTVL.

This clonotype was seen ten or more times. The V call is TRBV7-9, the J call TRBJ2-7; TRBD1 is a possible D gene (6 bases). Deletions cut 5 bases from V and 3 bases from J, with 14 bases between. The CDR3 loop spans 14 amino acids. Germline CDR1 and CDR2: SEHNR and FQNEAQ (reference sequence). As DNA, the CDR3 is TGTGCCAGCAGCCCCCAGACAGGATACTACGAGCAGTACTTC. As protein: CASSPQTGYYEQYF.

This clonotype was seen ten or more times. The chain uses TRBV10-3 and TRBJ2-7; no reliable D call. V shed 2 bases and J shed 7 bases, with 18 bases lying between them. The CDR3 is made up of 15 amino acids. Germline CDR1 is ENHRY and CDR2 is SYGVKD. The CDR3 protein is CAISEAGSALREQYF. The DNA for the CDR3 is TGTGCCATCAGTGAGGCTGGATCCGCGTTGAGAGAGCAGTACTTC.

This clonotype came up many times. The chain has TRBV29-1 and TRBJ1-2, with 7 bases lining up with TRBD1. The germline V gene encodes CDR1 SQVTM and CDR2 ANQGSEA. The CDR3 has 12 residues. V lost 8 bases and J lost 1; bases outside the gene matches: 4. The chain's CDR3 is CSSRQGNYGYTF. The CDR3 DNA reads TGCAGCTCCAGACAGGGTAACTATGGCTACACCTTC.

This clonotype came up a few times. The J gene is TRBJ2-5, the V gene TRBV20-1, with 7 bases lining up with TRBD2. The CDR3 extends over 13 amino acids. Trimming took 3 bases from V and 4 from J; bases not matched to a gene: 5. Looked up from germline, CDR1 is DFQATT and CDR2 is SNEGSKA (reference sequence). DNA of the CDR3: TGCAGTGCTAGGCCCCTAGCGGTAGAGACCCAGTACTTC. Its protein is CSARPLAVETQYF.

The genes are TRBV28 and TRBJ1-4; TRBD1 is a possible D gene (6 bases). The V gene's germline CDR1 is MDHEN and CDR2 SYDVKM. Trimming took off 7 bases at V and 5 bases at J, with 17 bases between the two ends. The CDR3 contains 15 residues. The CDR3 sequence: CASTISDRTNEKLFF. CDR3 nucleotides: TGTGCCAGCACTATCTCGGACAGAACAAATGAAAAACTGTTTTTT.

This clonotype was seen repeatedly, ten times or more. This chain connects TRBV7-2 to TRBJ2-1, with TRBD2 matching over 7 bases. This CDR3 contains 17 residues. The V gene's germline CDR1 is SGHTA and CDR2 FQGNSA. V shed 5 bases and J 6 bases; nucleotides not matched to a gene: 16. The CDR3 sequence: CASSLDLSAGAGNEQFF. The CDR3 region has the DNA TGTGCCAGCAGCCTAGACCTCTCGGCGGGAGCAGGCAATGAGCAGTTCTTC.

This chain joins TRBV28 and TRBJ2-3; D gene unclear. Germline CDR1 reads MDHEN; CDR2 reads SYDVKM. The CDR3 has 13 amino acids. Trimming took 8 bases from V and 0 from J, leaving 9 bases between them. CDR3 in DNA: TGTGCCAGCGGGCCCTTGAGCACAGATACGCAGTATTTT. Encoded protein: CASGPLSTDTQYF.

Notes on this clonotype: The missing conserved phenylalanine or tryptophan at the end of this CDR3 makes a read error likely. The chain is built from TRBV28 and TRBJ2-4; tentative D call: TRBD2 (6 bases). Germline CDR1 and CDR2: MDHEN and SYDVKM. The ends were cut back, 6 bases at V and 1 base at J, with 19 bases in the middle. This CDR3 comprises 17 residues. CDR3 in amino acids: CASSNPTSGGAKNIQYL. DNA of the CDR3: TGTGCCAGCAGCAATCCGACCAGTGGGGGGGCCAAAAACATTCAGTACTTA.

The chain carries TRBV28 and TRBJ2-7; D perhaps matches TRBD1 (5 bases). V lost 9 bases and J 2 bases, leaving 20 bases between the germline ends. The CDR3 consists of 15 residues. Germline values: CDR1 MDHEN, CDR2 SYDVKM. The DNA of the CDR3 is TGTGCCAGTAACAGTCCCAGGGCGGTAGCCTACGAGCAGTACTTC. Translated: CASNSPRAVAYEQYF. Supplemented by reference TRBV28 and TRBJ2-7, the full variable domain reads DVKVTQSSRYLVKRTGEKVFLECVQDMDHENMFWYRQDPGLGLRLIYFSYDVKMKEKGDIPEGYSVSREKKERFSLILESASTNQTSMYLCASNSPRAVAYEQYFGPGTRLTVT.

This clonotype was counted only a few times. The CDR3 protein is CSVALRGSTDTQYF. The CDR3, as DNA: TGCAGCGTTGCCCTGCGGGGTAGCACAGATACGCAGTATTTT. The chain carries TRBV29-1 and TRBJ2-3, with a possible D match to TRBD2 (6 bases). V lost 4 bases, J lost 0 bases, and 11 bases lay in between. Germline loops: CDR1 SQVTM, CDR2 ANQGSEA. The CDR3 consists of 14 residues.

The CDR3, as DNA: TGTGCCAGCAGCTTTGTATTATTAGCGGGAGGCATGGCTTACAATGAGCAGTTCTTC. It translates to CASSFVLLAGGMAYNEQFF. The chain has TRBV11-2 and TRBJ2-1; 10 bases are a match to TRBD2. The CDR3 is made up of 19 amino acids. Germline trimming cut 3 bases from V and 4 bases from J; bases unmatched to any gene: 15. The germline CDR1 and CDR2 sequences are SGHAT and FQNNGV.

This clonotype was seen repeatedly, ten times or more. This rearrangement joins TRBV5-5 to TRBJ2-7; 9 nucleotides agree with TRBD2. CDR3 length: 15 residues. Per germline, CDR1 SGHKS and CDR2 YYEKEE (reference sequence). V lost 1 base to trimming and J lost 3 bases; unmatched junction nucleotides: 5. CDR3 amino acids: CASSLSGTSNYEQYF. DNA of the CDR3: TGTGCCAGCAGCTTGTCCGGGACTAGCAACTACGAGCAGTACTTC.

With respect to this clonotype: This CDR3 is missing its conserved last phenylalanine or tryptophan, likely due to a read error. The chain recombines TRBV4-1 with TRBJ2-7; D is unresolved. The CDR3 covers 13 residues. Germline lookup yields CDR1 MGHRA and CDR2 YSYEKL. Trimming removed 1 base from V and 3 bases from J, with 7 bases in between. CDR3 protein: CASSQGASYEQYY. The CDR3 DNA sequence: TGCGCCAGCAGCCAAGGAGCAAGCTACGAGCAGTACTAC.

V usage is TRBV4-1 and J usage is TRBJ1-5, with D perhaps matching TRBD1 (6 bases). V was cut by 0 bases and J by 7 bases, with 13 bases left in between. CDR1 is MGHRA and CDR2 is YSYEKL in the germline V gene. The CDR3 has 15 amino acids. In DNA form, the CDR3 reads TGCGCCAGCAGCCAAGATCAGGGGTCTCGACAGCCCCAGCATTTT. As protein: CASSQDQGSRQPQHF.

This clonotype was counted many times. The chain employs TRBV15 and TRBJ2-4; D call uncertain. V was shortened by 0 bases and J by 1 base, with 13 bases between the two germline ends. The germline gives CDR1 LNHNV, CDR2 YYDKDF (reference sequence). The CDR3 contains 17 residues. The DNA for the CDR3 is TGTGCCACCAGCAGAGATGAGTTCGGACCCGCCAAAAACATTCAGTACTTC. It codes for CATSRDEFGPAKNIQYF.

This clonotype turned up a few times. J is TRBJ2-1 and V is TRBV6-1, with TRBD2 matching 8 bases. This CDR3 is 16 amino acids long. Germline V CDR1 and CDR2: MNHNS, SASEGT. V dropped 6 bases and J dropped 0; count of bases not matched to a gene: 7. This chain's CDR3 is CASSFASGSSYNEQFF. Here the CDR3 DNA reads TGTGCCAGCAGCTTTGCGAGCGGGAGCTCCTACAATGAGCAGTTCTTC.

As regards this clonotype: One base away lies a much larger clone, so this may be a sequencing read error. The chain carries TRBV20-1 and TRBJ2-7; TRBD1 matches at 7 bases. The V segment lost 6 bases and the J segment 6 bases; nucleotides outside the gene matches: 5. Germline V CDR1 and CDR2: DFQATT, SNEGSKA (reference sequence). CDR3 size: 11 residues. The CDR3 DNA reads as TGCAGTGCGGGGACAGAGTGCGAGCAGTACTTC. This encodes CSAGTECEQYF.

The CDR3 here is CASSLGGLPYNEQFF. In DNA form, the CDR3 reads TGTGCCAGTAGTTTGGGCGGGCTCCCCTACAATGAGCAGTTCTTC. This chain uses TRBV19 with TRBJ2-1, with TRBD2 as a possible D gene (5 bases). Trimming took off 5 bases at V and 2 bases at J, with 13 bases between the two ends. This CDR3 comprises 15 residues. Germline V gene data show CDR1 as LNHDA and CDR2 as SQIVND (reference sequence). Based on the CDR3 plus reference TRBV19 and TRBJ2-1, the full variable domain is DGGITQSPKYLFRKEGQNVTLSCEQNLNHDAMYWYRQDPGQGLRLIYYSQIVNDFQKGDIAEGYSVSREKKESFPLTVTSAQKNPTAFYLCASSLGGLPYNEQFFGPGTRLTVL.

This clonotype was observed at least ten times. The J gene is TRBJ1-1, the V gene TRBV29-1; no firm D call. The V end lost 8 bases, the J end lost 0 bases, and 13 bases lay between the germline ends. Germline CDR1 and CDR2: SQVTM and ANQGSEA. The CDR3 length is 13 residues. CDR3 amino acids: CSPRRELNTEAFF. The CDR3 DNA reads TGCAGCCCGCGACGGGAGTTGAACACTGAAGCTTTCTTT.

V gene TRBV11-2 combines with J gene TRBJ2-5, with 7 bases fitting TRBD2. The CDR3 spans 14 residues. The germline CDR1 and CDR2 sequences are SGHAT and FQNNGV. The V gene end was trimmed by 7 bases and the J gene end by 4 bases; junction bases not matched to a gene: 9. CDR3 protein: CASTPRAGVETQYF. CDR3 sequence (DNA): TGTGCCAGCACCCCTCGGGCGGGAGTAGAGACCCAGTACTTC.

On this clonotype itself: This may be a read error: a much more frequent sequence differs by one nucleotide. The V and J genes are TRBV10-3 and TRBJ1-2; D gene ambiguous. Germline V gene data show CDR1 as ENHRY and CDR2 as SYGVKD. The CDR3 has 14 amino acids. V was shortened by 0 bases and J by 8 bases, with 13 bases between the two germline ends. The CDR3 sequence is CAISESLGKDGYTF. For the CDR3, the DNA is TGTGCCATCAGTGAGTCATTAGGGAAGGACGGCTACACCTTC.

The chain employs TRBV20-1 and TRBJ2-3; D is ambiguous. Per the germline V gene, CDR1 is DFQATT and CDR2 is SNEGSKA (reference sequence). CDR3 length: 12 amino acids. V lost 4 bases and J lost 0, with 5 bases in between. The CDR3 coding sequence is TGCAGTGCTACCCCTAGCACAGATACGCAGTATTTT. Protein sequence: CSATPSTDTQYF.

This clonotype showed up many times. The CDR3 sequence: CSVTGRLTYEQYF. Written as DNA, the CDR3 is TGCAGCGTTACGGGACGGCTTACCTACGAGCAGTACTTC. The genes are TRBV29-1 and TRBJ2-7; D tentatively reads TRBD1 or TRBD2 (5 bases each). Germline values: CDR1 SQVTM, CDR2 ANQGSEA. The CDR3 length is 13 residues. Trimming took 5 bases from V and 2 from J, leaving 13 bases between them.

Of note for this clonotype: This may be a read error, as it is one base from a much larger clone. CDR3 DNA sequence: TGTGCCAGCAGCTTAACTAGCGGTTACCAAGAGACCCAGTTCTTC. It is translated as CASSLTSGYQETQFF. This chain joins TRBV7-2 and TRBJ2-1; 8 bases line up with TRBD2. With 2 bases clipped from V and 13 bases from J, the junction kept 13 bases outside the gene matches. The CDR3 loop spans 15 amino acids. The germline V gene encodes CDR1 SGHTA and CDR2 FQGNSA.